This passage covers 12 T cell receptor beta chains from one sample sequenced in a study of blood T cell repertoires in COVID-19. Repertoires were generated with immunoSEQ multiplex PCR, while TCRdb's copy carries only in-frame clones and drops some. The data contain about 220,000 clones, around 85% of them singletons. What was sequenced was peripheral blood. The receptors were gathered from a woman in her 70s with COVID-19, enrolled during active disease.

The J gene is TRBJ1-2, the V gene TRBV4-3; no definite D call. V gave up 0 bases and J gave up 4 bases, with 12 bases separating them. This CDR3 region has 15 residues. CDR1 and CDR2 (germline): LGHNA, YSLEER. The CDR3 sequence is CASSQEIFQVYGYTF. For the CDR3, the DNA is TGCGCCAGCAGCCAAGAGATTTTCCAGGTCTATGGCTACACCTTC.

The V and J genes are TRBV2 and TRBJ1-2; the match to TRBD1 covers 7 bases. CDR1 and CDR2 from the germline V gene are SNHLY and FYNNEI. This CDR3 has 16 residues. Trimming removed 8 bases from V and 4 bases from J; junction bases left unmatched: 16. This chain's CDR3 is CASPEPRQGWTYGYTF. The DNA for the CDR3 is TGTGCCAGCCCGGAGCCACGACAGGGTTGGACCTATGGCTACACCTTC. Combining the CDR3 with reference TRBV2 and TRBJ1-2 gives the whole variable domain EPEVTQTPSHQVTQMGQEVILRCVPISNHLYFYWYRQILGQKVEFLVSFYNNEISEKSEIFDDQFSVERPDGSNFTLKIRSTKLEDSAMYFCASPEPRQGWTYGYTFGSGTRLTVV.

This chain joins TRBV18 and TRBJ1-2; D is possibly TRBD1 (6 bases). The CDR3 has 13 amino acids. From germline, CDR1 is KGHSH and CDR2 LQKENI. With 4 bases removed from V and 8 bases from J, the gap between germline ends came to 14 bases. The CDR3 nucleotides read TGTGCCAGCTCACTGGAGACAGGTGGGGGCTACACCTTC. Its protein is CASSLETGGGYTF.

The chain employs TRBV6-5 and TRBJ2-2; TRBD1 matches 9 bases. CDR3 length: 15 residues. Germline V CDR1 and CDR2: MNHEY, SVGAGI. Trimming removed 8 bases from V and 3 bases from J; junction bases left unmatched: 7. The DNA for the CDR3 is TGTGCCAGCCAGGACAGGGGACGCGACACCGGGGAGCTGTTTTTT. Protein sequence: CASQDRGRDTGELFF.

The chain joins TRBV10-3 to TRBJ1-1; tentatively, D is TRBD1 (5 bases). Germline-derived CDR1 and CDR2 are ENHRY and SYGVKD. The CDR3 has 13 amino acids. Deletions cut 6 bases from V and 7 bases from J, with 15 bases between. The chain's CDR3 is CAIRALRGNEAFF. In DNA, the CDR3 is TGTGCCATCAGGGCGCTGCGGGGGAATGAAGCTTTCTTT.

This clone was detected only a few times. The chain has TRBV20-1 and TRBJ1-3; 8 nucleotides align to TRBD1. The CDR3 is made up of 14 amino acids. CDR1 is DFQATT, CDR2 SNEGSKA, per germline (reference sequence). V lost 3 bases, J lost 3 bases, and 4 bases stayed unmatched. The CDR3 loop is CSASGTGGGNTIYF. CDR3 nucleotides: TGCAGTGCTAGTGGTACAGGGGGTGGAAACACCATATATTTT.

CDR3 DNA sequence: TGCAGTGCTAGTTCGAGGACAGGGGGAACTTCAACTAATGAAAAACTGTTTTTT. Encoded protein: CSASSRTGGTSTNEKLFF. The rearrangement joins TRBV20-1 to TRBJ1-4; 10 bases fit TRBD1. The CDR3 has 18 residues. Looked up from germline, CDR1 is DFQATT and CDR2 is SNEGSKA (reference sequence). The J segment lost 0 bases and the V segment lost 3 bases, leaving 10 bases of the junction unmatched.

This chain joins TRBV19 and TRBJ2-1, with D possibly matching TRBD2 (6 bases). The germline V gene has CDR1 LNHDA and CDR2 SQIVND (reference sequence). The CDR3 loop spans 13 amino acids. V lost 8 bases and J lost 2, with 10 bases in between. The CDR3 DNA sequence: TGTGCCAGTGCCGGGACTGCCTACAATGAGCAGTTCTTC. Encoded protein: CASAGTAYNEQFF. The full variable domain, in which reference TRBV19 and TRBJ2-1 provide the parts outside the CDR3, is DGGITQSPKYLFRKEGQNVTLSCEQNLNHDAMYWYRQDPGQGLRLIYYSQIVNDFQKGDIAEGYSVSREKKESFPLTVTSAQKNPTAFYLCASAGTAYNEQFFGPGTRLTVL.

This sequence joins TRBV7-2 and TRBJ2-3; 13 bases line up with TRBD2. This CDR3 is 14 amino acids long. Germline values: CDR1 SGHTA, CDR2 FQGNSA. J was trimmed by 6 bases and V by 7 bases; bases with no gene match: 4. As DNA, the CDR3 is TGTGCCAGCATACTAGCGGGAGGGACCGATACGCAGTATTTT. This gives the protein CASILAGGTDTQYF.

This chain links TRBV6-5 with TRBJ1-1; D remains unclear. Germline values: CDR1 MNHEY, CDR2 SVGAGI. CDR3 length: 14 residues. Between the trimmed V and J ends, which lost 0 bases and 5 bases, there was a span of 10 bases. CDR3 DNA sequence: TGTGCCAGCAGTTACTCCCGCGCGGGTACTGAAGCTTTCTTT. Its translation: CASSYSRAGTEAFF.

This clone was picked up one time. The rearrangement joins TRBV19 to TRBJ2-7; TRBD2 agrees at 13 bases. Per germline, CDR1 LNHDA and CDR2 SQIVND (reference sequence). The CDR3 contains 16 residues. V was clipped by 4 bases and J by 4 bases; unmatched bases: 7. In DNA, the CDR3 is TGTGCCAGTAGTAAAGGGACTAGCGGGATTTGGTACGAGCAGTACTTC. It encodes CASSKGTSGIWYEQYF.

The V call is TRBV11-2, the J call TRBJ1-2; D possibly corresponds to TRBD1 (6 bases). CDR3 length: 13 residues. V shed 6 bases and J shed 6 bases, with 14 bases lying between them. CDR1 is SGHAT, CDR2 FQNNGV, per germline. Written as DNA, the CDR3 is TGTGCCAGCAGTCCTAGGACAGTTGATGGCTACACCTTC. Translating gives CASSPRTVDGYTF.